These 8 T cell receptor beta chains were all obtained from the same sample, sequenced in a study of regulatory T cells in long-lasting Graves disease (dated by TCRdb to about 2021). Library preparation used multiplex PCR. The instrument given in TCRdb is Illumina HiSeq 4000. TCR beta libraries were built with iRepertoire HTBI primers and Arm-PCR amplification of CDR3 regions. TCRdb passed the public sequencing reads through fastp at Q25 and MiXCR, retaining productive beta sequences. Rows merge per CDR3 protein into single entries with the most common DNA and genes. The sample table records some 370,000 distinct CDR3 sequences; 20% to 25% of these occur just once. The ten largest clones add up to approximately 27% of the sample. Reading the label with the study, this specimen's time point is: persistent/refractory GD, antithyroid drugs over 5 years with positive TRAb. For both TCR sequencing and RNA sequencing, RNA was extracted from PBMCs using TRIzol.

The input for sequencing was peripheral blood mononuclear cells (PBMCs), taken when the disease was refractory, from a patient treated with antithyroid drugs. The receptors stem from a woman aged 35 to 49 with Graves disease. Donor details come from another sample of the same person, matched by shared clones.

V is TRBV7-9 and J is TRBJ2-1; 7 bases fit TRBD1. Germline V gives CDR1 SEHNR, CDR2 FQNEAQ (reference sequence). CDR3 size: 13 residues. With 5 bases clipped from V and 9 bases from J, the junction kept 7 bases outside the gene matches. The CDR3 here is CASSPTGVVEQFF. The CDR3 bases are TGTGCCAGCAGCCCAACAGGGGTAGTTGAGCAGTTCTTC.

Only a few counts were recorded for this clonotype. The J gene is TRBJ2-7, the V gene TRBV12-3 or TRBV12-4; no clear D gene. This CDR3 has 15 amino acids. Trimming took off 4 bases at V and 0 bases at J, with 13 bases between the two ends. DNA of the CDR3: TGTGCCAGCAGTTACTCGAGTCTCTCCTCCTACGAGCAGTACTTC. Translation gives CASSYSSLSSYEQYF.

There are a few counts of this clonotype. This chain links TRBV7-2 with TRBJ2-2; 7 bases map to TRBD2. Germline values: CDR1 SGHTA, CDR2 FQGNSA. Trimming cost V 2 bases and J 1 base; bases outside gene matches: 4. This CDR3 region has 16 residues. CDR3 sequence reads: CASSLRAGMNTGELFF. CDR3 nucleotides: TGTGCCAGCAGCTTACGAGCGGGGATGAACACCGGGGAGCTGTTTTTT.

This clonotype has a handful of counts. The CDR3 sequence: CASSLTGISQYF. The DNA for the CDR3 is TGTGCCAGCAGTCTAACAGGGATTTCCCAGTACTTC. The genes are TRBV6-1 and TRBJ2-7; possibly TRBD1 for D (6 bases). The CDR3 has 12 residues. Trimming cost V 5 bases and J 10 bases, with 15 bases left between them. In germline, CDR1 is MNHNS, CDR2 SASEGT.

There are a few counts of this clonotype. For the CDR3, the DNA is TGCAGCGTTGAAGATTGGGACACGATTCGGGGGCGAGAGACCCAGTACTTC. As protein: CSVEDWDTIRGRETQYF. This chain joins TRBV29-1 and TRBJ2-5; D tentatively fits TRBD1 or TRBD2 (6 bases each). Trimming removed 0 bases from V and 4 bases from J, with 21 bases in between. CDR1 and CDR2 (germline): SQVTM, ANQGSEA. The CDR3 sequence is 17 residues long.

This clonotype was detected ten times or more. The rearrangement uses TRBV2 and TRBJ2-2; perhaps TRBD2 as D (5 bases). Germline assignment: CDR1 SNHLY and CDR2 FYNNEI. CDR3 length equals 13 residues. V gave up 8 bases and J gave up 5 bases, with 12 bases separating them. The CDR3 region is CASERPETGELFF. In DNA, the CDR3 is TGTGCCAGCGAGCGGCCTGAAACCGGGGAGCTGTTTTTT.

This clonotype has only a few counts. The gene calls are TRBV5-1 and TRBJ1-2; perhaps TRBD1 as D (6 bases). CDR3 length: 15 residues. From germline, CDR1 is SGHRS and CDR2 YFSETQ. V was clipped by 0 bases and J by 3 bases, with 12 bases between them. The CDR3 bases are TGCGCCAGCAGCTTGGCACCAGGGGTCGACTATGGCTACACCTTC. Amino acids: CASSLAPGVDYGYTF.

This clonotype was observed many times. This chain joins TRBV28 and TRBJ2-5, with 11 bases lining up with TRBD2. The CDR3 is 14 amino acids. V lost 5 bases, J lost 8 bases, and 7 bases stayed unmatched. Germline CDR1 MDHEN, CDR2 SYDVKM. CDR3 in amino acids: CASSPTTSGITQYF. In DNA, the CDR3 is TGTGCCAGCAGTCCGACGACTAGCGGGATCACCCAGTACTTC.